This is a list of T cell receptor beta chains from one sample in a study of blood T cell repertoires in COVID-19. The assay was immunoSEQ multiplex PCR, and TCRdb's table has in-frame clones only and misses some. The sample lists fewer than 300,000 clones, nearly 90% occurring once. The sample was peripheral blood. The receptor source for this set is a woman in her thirties with acute or convalescent COVID-19. CDR3s include the opening cysteine and the closing phenylalanine or tryptophan. Fields, in order: clone size, D gene, CDR3 length, J gene, V gene, CDR3 DNA, CDR3 protein. D genes are given only for firm matches. Some rows mark clone size as missing; the rest say once, few, many or name a class of expanded clone.

>once|TRBD2|15|TRBJ2-7|TRBV29-1
TGCAGCGTTGACGACGTTAGCGGGAGGGTACACGAGCAGTACTTC
CSVDDVSGRVHEQYF
>-|-|16|TRBJ2-3|TRBV5-4
TGTGCCAGCAGCTTGGTCCCAGGTATTCAAACAGATACGCAGTATTTT
CASSLVPGIQTDTQYF
>-|TRBD2|20|TRBJ2-3|TRBV11-3
TGTGCCAGCAGCCAGATAACACTAGCGGGAGGGCCTATAAACACAGATACGCAGTATTTT
CASSQITLAGGPINTDTQYF
>once|TRBD2|15|TRBJ2-5|TRBV20-1
TGCAGTGCTAGTAGACTAGCGGAAATACAAGAGACCCAGTACTTC
CSASRLAEIQETQYF
>-|-|14|TRBJ2-5|TRBV2
TGTGCCAGCAGCTTTGACAGGCTTCAAGAGACCCAGTACTTC
CASSFDRLQETQYF
>-|-|12|TRBJ2-7|TRBV30
TGTGCCTGGAGACAGGGTACCTACGAGCAGTACTTC
CAWRQGTYEQYF
>-|-|14|TRBJ2-1|TRBV11-2
TGTGCCAGCAGCCCAGTCGTTTCCTACAATGAGCAGTTCTTC
CASSPVVSYNEQFF
>-|-|12|TRBJ2-7|TRBV9
TGTGCCAGCAGCGGACATACCTACGAGCAGTACTTC
CASSGHTYEQYF
>-|TRBD2|15|TRBJ2-1|TRBV27
TGTGCCAGCAGTCCCTGGACTAGCGGAGACAATGAGCAGTTCTTC
CASSPWTSGDNEQFF
>-|TRBD1|14|TRBJ1-6|TRBV10-3
TGTGCCATCAGTCTGGGACAGAAGAATTCACCCCTCCACTTT
CAISLGQKNSPLHF
>-|-|15|TRBJ2-7|TRBV6-2/TRBV6-3
TGTGCCAGCAGTAACACCCGAGGCGGGCCGGGGGAGCAGTACTTC
CASSNTRGGPGEQYF
>-|TRBD2|15|TRBJ2-1|TRBV5-1
TGCGCCAGCAGTCAGGGGACTAGCGGGGGAAATGAGCAGTTCTTC
CASSQGTSGGNEQFF
>-|-|15|TRBJ2-3|TRBV7-2
TGTGCCAGCAGCCAATTCCAATTCGGGGCAGATACGCAGTATTTT
CASSQFQFGADTQYF
>few|-|14|TRBJ2-4|TRBV21-1
TGTGCCAGCAGCAAGGCGGGCATAAATGACATTCAGTACTTC
CASSKAGINDIQYF
>-|-|14|TRBJ2-7|TRBV21-1
TGTGCCAGCTTCCCCTGTAGTAGCGACTACGAGCAGTACTTC
CASFPCSSDYEQYF
>-|TRBD1|16|TRBJ2-5|TRBV27
TGTGCCAGCAGTTTATCGTGGACAGGGGGGGTTGAGACCCAGTACTTC
CASSLSWTGGVETQYF
>-|TRBD1|17|TRBJ1-6|TRBV19
TGTGCCAGTGGCGCCGGACAGGCCGACTGGGGTGATTCACCCCTCCACTTT
CASGAGQADWGDSPLHF
>-|TRBD2|17|TRBJ2-6|TRBV6-2/TRBV6-3
TGTGCCAGCAGTATAGCGGGAGCACCCTCTGGGGCCAACGTCCTGACTTTC
CASSIAGAPSGANVLTF
>-|TRBD1|14|TRBJ1-2|TRBV6-5
TGTGCCAGCAGTTACACGGGACAGAATTATGGCTACACCTTC
CASSYTGQNYGYTF
>-|TRBD1|13|TRBJ1-2|TRBV6-5
TGTGCCAGCAGGCGGGACAGAGACTATGGCTACACCTTC
CASRRDRDYGYTF
>few|TRBD1|16|TRBJ1-1|TRBV11-3
TGTGCCAGCAGCTTGGACAGGGGGAGGCTGAACACTGAAGCTTTCTTT
CASSLDRGRLNTEAFF
>-|-|13|TRBJ1-2|TRBV6-6
TGTGCCAGCAGTTCCCGGGACTCCTATGGCTACACCTTC
CASSSRDSYGYTF
>-|-|12|TRBJ1-2|TRBV7-9
TGTGCCAGCAGCCCAGTCGGGGGAGGCTACACCTTC
CASSPVGGGYTF
>-|-|12|TRBJ2-2|TRBV29-1
TGCAGCGGCGACAGTCTCACCGGGGAGCTGTTTTTT
CSGDSLTGELFF
>once|-|13|TRBJ2-7|TRBV19
TGTGCCAGTAGTCCCATAACATCCTACGAGCAGTACTTC
CASSPITSYEQYF
>-|TRBD2|15|TRBJ2-5|TRBV9
TGTGCCAGCAGCGTACTAGCGGGTGGGCAAGAGACCCAGTACTTC
CASSVLAGGQETQYF
>-|-|15|TRBJ2-2|TRBV5-6
TGTGCCAGCAGTTCTTGGCCCAGGGGAACCGGGGAGCTGTTTTTT
CASSSWPRGTGELFF
>-|TRBD1|14|TRBJ2-2|TRBV15
TGTGCCACCAGCAAAACAGGGGACGCCGGGGAGCTGTTTTTT
CATSKTGDAGELFF
>-|TRBD2|14|TRBJ2-1|TRBV9
TGTGCCAGCAGCTCCCTGGGACTAGCGCATGAGCAGTTCTTC
CASSSLGLAHEQFF
>-|TRBD1|19|TRBJ1-5|TRBV19
TGTGCCAGTAGTATAGATTTGGAGACAGGGGGCATTGGCAATCAGCCCCAGCATTTT
CASSIDLETGGIGNQPQHF
>-|TRBD1|17|TRBJ1-1|TRBV11-3
TGTGCCAGCAGCTTAGATAAGACAGGGGAACGGAGCACTGAAGCTTTCTTT
CASSLDKTGERSTEAFF
>-|TRBD2|17|TRBJ2-1|TRBV6-2/TRBV6-3
TGTGCCAGCAGTTACTCGACTGGAGCGGGAGGATACAATGAGCAGTTCTTC
CASSYSTGAGGYNEQFF
>-|-|13|TRBJ2-5|TRBV11-3
TGTGCCAGCAGCTTATTCGTCCAAGAGACCCAGTACTTC
CASSLFVQETQYF
>-|TRBD2|15|TRBJ2-3|TRBV18
TGTGCCAGCTCACCTACTAGCGGCAACACAGATACGCAGTATTTT
CASSPTSGNTDTQYF
>-|-|15|TRBJ2-5|TRBV11-3
TGTGCCAGCAGCCCCCCTGGGGCAGGTAGAGAGACCCAGTACTTC
CASSPPGAGRETQYF